Listed below are T cell receptor beta chains from one sample, sequenced in a study of blood T cell repertoires in COVID-19. Only in-frame clones appear in the TCRdb table, and some are missing; sequencing was by immunoSEQ multiplex PCR. Of about 82,000 clones detected, around 80% appear once; the ten largest clones hold roughly a third. The sample taken for sequencing was peripheral blood. Source of these receptors: a man aged 60-69 years with COVID-19, enrolled during active disease. CDR3s include the opening cysteine and the closing phenylalanine or tryptophan.

j_call	v_call	cdr3_aa
TRBJ2-5	TRBV9	CASSVDSGRGETQYF
TRBJ2-7	TRBV7-8	CASSLATSGRRDEQYF
TRBJ2-1	TRBV18	CASSRTGDGNEQFF
TRBJ2-2	TRBV10-3	CAITASGQLKGELFF
TRBJ1-5	TRBV29-1	CSVGDRALGPQHF
TRBJ2-2	TRBV20-1	CSASWAGGPIGELFF
TRBJ1-4	TRBV6-5	CASYRVPNEKLFF
TRBJ2-2	TRBV11-2	CASSREVVGELFF
TRBJ1-2	TRBV12-5	CASGLEGPFNGYTF
TRBJ1-5	TRBV5-8	CASSLQGISGNQPQHF
TRBJ1-5	TRBV30	CAFRGGLNQPQHF
TRBJ1-1	TRBV9	CASSVGAGFRSEAFF
TRBJ1-2	TRBV7-9	CASSMNPGANYGYTF
TRBJ2-1	TRBV2	CASSLRLAGGYNEQFF
TRBJ2-5	TRBV9	CASSLGLAGGGETQYF
TRBJ2-3	TRBV10-2	CASSVNGGAADTQYF
TRBJ2-7	TRBV5-5	CASSFGTGGEQYF
TRBJ2-2	TRBV11-2	CASSLLGLAGNTGELFF
TRBJ2-1	TRBV7-3	CASSSGTSGRNEQFF
TRBJ2-5	TRBV7-6	CASSQPYRVGTQYF
TRBJ1-3	TRBV19	CATRTGPGNTIYF
TRBJ2-7	TRBV11-3	CASTGTGTYEQYF
TRBJ2-1	TRBV11-2	CASSLTQGAPQFF
TRBJ2-3	TRBV7-2	CASSPRTSGRVDTQYF
TRBJ2-2	TRBV27	CAIRDRATGELFF
TRBJ1-1	TRBV5-4	CASSLGWQFSNTEAFF
TRBJ2-2	TRBV5-1	CASSRGDRPNTGELFF
TRBJ2-1	TRBV11-1	CASSLGQTGQFF
TRBJ1-1	TRBV5-1	CASSLLFRNTEAFF
TRBJ2-1	TRBV4-2	CASSLRLAADNEQFF
TRBJ1-2	TRBV27	CASSFRTGLGGYTF
TRBJ2-5	TRBV29-1	CSVQPVQETQYF
TRBJ2-7	TRBV2	CASSEDRVYEQYF
TRBJ2-2	TRBV11-3	CASSLDPIAGGRTGELFF
TRBJ2-3	TRBV5-4	CASSLETGETDTQYF
TRBJ2-5	TRBV21-1	CASTEETQYF